The 3 T cell receptor beta chains in this list originate from one sample, sequenced in a study of T-cell memory formation after mild COVID-19. TCRdb ran MiXCR on the 5' RACE reads and lists one entry per CDR3 protein. The data show under 400,000 distinct CDR3 sequences, 21% seen once. The sequenced sample consisted of PBMCs or a T cell subset sorted from them (not recorded which). All receptors come from an adult woman who had mild COVID-19 (a few samples of this study predate the infection). Cell type and time point are not known.

The chain uses TRBV20-1 and TRBJ2-7, with 8 bases aligning to TRBD2. With V trimmed by 0 bases and J by 8 bases, 6 bases remained unmatched. This CDR3 has 13 amino acids. Germline values: CDR1 DFQATT, CDR2 SNEGSKA (reference sequence). The chain's CDR3 is CSARDRLASKQYF. CDR3 DNA sequence: TGCAGTGCTAGAGATCGACTAGCGAGTAAGCAGTACTTC.

The genes are TRBV11-2 and TRBJ2-7; TRBD2 is a possible D gene (6 bases). CDR1 and CDR2 from the germline V gene are SGHAT and FQNNGV. The CDR3 runs to 14 residues. Trimming cost V 4 bases and J 3 bases, with 13 bases left between them. The CDR3 bases are TGTGCCAGCAGCTCGGGGTGGGAGGACTACGAGCAGTACTTC. It encodes CASSSGWEDYEQYF.

The V and J genes are TRBV29-1 and TRBJ2-3, with D perhaps TRBD1 or TRBD2 (5 bases each). The CDR3 length is 17 residues. Germline CDR1 is SQVTM and CDR2 is ANQGSEA. V dropped 0 bases and J dropped 2 bases, with 18 bases sitting between them. CDR3 bases: TGCAGCGTTGAAGATCTACTAGGGGCCCTACACACAGATACGCAGTATTTT. It is translated as CSVEDLLGALHTDTQYF.